This TCR beta chain was identified in a study of cytomegalovirus exposure and HLA in healthy donors. Across the whole study: An earlier analysis found 120 million or so unique TCR beta sequences from about 190 million T cells. Study-wide points: Sequencing depth roughly uniform across donors was assumed in presence/absence analyses.

PCR primers comprised 60 Vbeta and 13 Jbeta primers. The assay was immunoSEQ multiplex PCR, and TCRdb's table has in-frame clones only and misses some. This table has roughly 200,000 clones, around a tenth appearing once. Concerning this clone: Its specificity is not known.

The sequence came from a woman in her thirties in good health and CMV-seropositive. The material sequenced was PBMCs.

CDR3 nucleotides: TGTGCCAGCAACCCGAGGTCGGGTCACAATGAGCAGTTCTTC. It codes for CASNPRSGHNEQFF. J is TRBJ2-1 and V is TRBV9; no reliable D call. The CDR3 extends over 14 amino acids. Deletions cut 6 bases from V and 5 bases from J, with 15 bases between. The germline V gene has CDR1 SGDLS and CDR2 YYNGEE.